This T cell receptor beta chain was sequenced in a study of PD-1 blockade in classical Hodgkin lymphoma. Study conclusions and caveats: According to reports, newly diagnosed patients had lower baseline TCR diversity than healthy donors, and relapsed/refractory patients had lower baseline TCR diversity still.

Using immunoSEQ multiplex PCR, the repertoire was profiled, and TCRdb retains in-frame clones only, with some absent. The table includes 50,000 or so clones, roughly 90% detected once. The CDR3 is 16 amino acids. V was shortened by 0 bases and J by 4 bases, with 16 bases between the two germline ends. Germline V lookup: CDR1 SGDLS, CDR2 YYNGEE. A remark on this clone: Antigen: not known.

The time point denotes: cycle 4 day 1 (C4D1), after 5 to 7 weeks of nivolumab. Every patient experienced relapse after autologous stem cell transplantation, and brentuximab vedotin exposure varied. The V gene is TRBV9, the J gene TRBJ1-2, with D maybe TRBD1 (6 bases). The receptor comes from a human donor with classical Hodgkin lymphoma. Sequences were derived from peripheral blood mononuclear cells (PBMCs), sampled before the fourth cycle of nivolumab. CDR3 sequence reads: CASSVGLAWTAYGYTF. The CDR3, as DNA: TGTGCCAGCAGCGTAGGACTAGCTTGGACAGCCTATGGCTACACCTTC.